This is a list of T cell receptor beta chains from one sample in a study of CD8 T cells in Susac syndrome. In TCRdb, the immunoSEQ multiplex PCR reads were re-called with MiXCR into one record per CDR3 protein. The sample records 200,000 to 250,000 distinct CDR3 sequences, about 94% being singletons. Sequenced: CD4+ T cells from PBMCs. These receptors originate from a human donor with Susac syndrome. Each CDR3 is given with its conserved first and last residue. The D gene is left open where the match is weak. Clone sizes are given selectively: once, few, many, or a class where the clone is expanded.

v_gene: TRBV11-2; j_gene: TRBJ2-3; abundance: few; d_gene: NA; CDR3nt: TGTGCCAGCAGCTCCCCCGGGGCCCCAGATACGCAGTATTTT; CDR3aa: CASSSPGAPDTQYF
v_gene: TRBV11-3; j_gene: TRBJ1-6; abundance: once; d_gene: NA; CDR3nt: TGTGCCAGCAGCCTTAGGTTAACGGGGTCAACCCTCCACTTT; CDR3aa: CASSLRLTGSTLHF
v_gene: TRBV7-2; j_gene: TRBJ2-3; abundance: NA; d_gene: NA; CDR3nt: TGTGCCAGCAGCAGTCGACGGGATGCGCAGTATTTT; CDR3aa: CASSSRRDAQYF
v_gene: TRBV5-4; j_gene: TRBJ2-3; abundance: NA; d_gene: TRBD2; CDR3nt: TGTGCCAGCAGCTTGGCTGGTAGCGGGGGATCCGATACGCAGTATTTT; CDR3aa: CASSLAGSGGSDTQYF
v_gene: TRBV6-2/TRBV6-3; j_gene: TRBJ2-2; abundance: NA; d_gene: NA; CDR3nt: TGTGCCAGTAGGGTCACAGTCCACCCGAACCCCGGGGAGCTGTTTTTT; CDR3aa: CASRVTVHPNPGELFF
v_gene: TRBV20-1; j_gene: TRBJ1-6; abundance: NA; d_gene: NA; CDR3nt: TGCAGTGCTCAACGAGGGGAATTTTCGCACTTT; CDR3aa: CSAQRGEFSHF
v_gene: TRBV3-1; j_gene: TRBJ2-7; abundance: NA; d_gene: NA; CDR3nt: TGTGCCAGCAGCCAAGGAGACGGACGCGGGGCGCAGTACTTC; CDR3aa: CASSQGDGRGAQYF
v_gene: TRBV10-3; j_gene: TRBJ2-2; abundance: NA; d_gene: TRBD2; CDR3nt: TGTGCCATCAGGGTTGGAGCGGGGGAGATAGGGGAGCTGTTTTTT; CDR3aa: CAIRVGAGEIGELFF
v_gene: TRBV9; j_gene: TRBJ2-3; abundance: NA; d_gene: NA; CDR3nt: TGTGCCAGCAGCGGCATTCTGGGGGGCGGGACAGATACGCAGTATTTT; CDR3aa: CASSGILGGGTDTQYF
v_gene: TRBV29-1; j_gene: TRBJ1-5; abundance: NA; d_gene: NA; CDR3nt: TGCAGCGTTGGGGCGGCTAGCAATCAGCCCCAGCATTTT; CDR3aa: CSVGAASNQPQHF
v_gene: TRBV12-3/TRBV12-4; j_gene: TRBJ2-3; abundance: NA; d_gene: TRBD1; CDR3nt: TGTGCCAGCAGTTACAGGGGTGACACAGATACGCAGTATTTT; CDR3aa: CASSYRGDTDTQYF
v_gene: TRBV14; j_gene: TRBJ1-1; abundance: NA; d_gene: TRBD1; CDR3nt: TGTGCCAGCAGCTCACTGAGGGGGACAGGGAGGACTGAAGCTTTCTTT; CDR3aa: CASSSLRGTGRTEAFF
v_gene: TRBV5-6; j_gene: TRBJ1-2; abundance: NA; d_gene: NA; CDR3nt: TGTGCCAGCAGCCCCGCGGGGATCGGTGGCTACACCTTC; CDR3aa: CASSPAGIGGYTF
v_gene: TRBV20-1; j_gene: TRBJ2-3; abundance: NA; d_gene: TRBD1; CDR3nt: TGCAGTGCTAGAGAGGGACAGGGAACAGATACGCAGTATTTT; CDR3aa: CSAREGQGTDTQYF
v_gene: TRBV20-1; j_gene: TRBJ2-1; abundance: NA; d_gene: TRBD1; CDR3nt: TGCAGTGCTAGAGATCTCCAGGGGGCCTACAATGAGCAGTTCTTC; CDR3aa: CSARDLQGAYNEQFF
v_gene: TRBV7-3; j_gene: TRBJ2-2; abundance: NA; d_gene: NA; CDR3nt: TGTGCCAGCAGCCTAGACAGGCGCGGGGAGCTGTTTTTT; CDR3aa: CASSLDRRGELFF
v_gene: TRBV7-2; j_gene: TRBJ2-7; abundance: NA; d_gene: TRBD2; CDR3nt: TGTGCCAGCAGCTTACGGGGACTAGCTGGAGAGCAGTACTTC; CDR3aa: CASSLRGLAGEQYF
v_gene: TRBV30; j_gene: TRBJ1-2; abundance: NA; d_gene: TRBD1; CDR3nt: TGTGCCTGGAGTCGAGGGGGACAGGAGCGATATGGCTACACCTTC; CDR3aa: CAWSRGGQERYGYTF
v_gene: TRBV2; j_gene: TRBJ2-1; abundance: NA; d_gene: TRBD2; CDR3nt: TGTGCCAGCAGTCTAGCGGGGGGGGTGGATGAGCAGTTCTTC; CDR3aa: CASSLAGGVDEQFF
v_gene: TRBV3-1; j_gene: TRBJ1-1; abundance: NA; d_gene: NA; CDR3nt: TGTGCCAGCAGCCTGAGGGGAGGGCCCACTGAAGCTTTCTTT; CDR3aa: CASSLRGGPTEAFF
v_gene: TRBV3-1; j_gene: TRBJ1-6; abundance: NA; d_gene: TRBD1; CDR3nt: TGTGCCAGCAGCCAAACAGGGGGCTCCTATAATTCACCCCTCCACTTT; CDR3aa: CASSQTGGSYNSPLHF
v_gene: TRBV18; j_gene: TRBJ1-3; abundance: NA; d_gene: NA; CDR3nt: TGTGCCAGCTCACACTTCGGACAAGGAAACTCTGGAAACACCATATATTTT; CDR3aa: CASSHFGQGNSGNTIYF
v_gene: TRBV6-1; j_gene: TRBJ1-2; abundance: once; d_gene: NA; CDR3nt: TGTGCCAGTCGTGTTCGAGACAGCAACTATGGCTACACCTTC; CDR3aa: CASRVRDSNYGYTF
v_gene: TRBV5-1; j_gene: TRBJ2-1; abundance: NA; d_gene: TRBD2; CDR3nt: TGCGCCAGCAGCTTGTCGTCGGGTAGCGGGGGACCGCGATACAATGAGCAGTTCTTC; CDR3aa: CASSLSSGSGGPRYNEQFF
v_gene: TRBV5-1; j_gene: TRBJ2-4; abundance: NA; d_gene: NA; CDR3nt: TGCGCCAGCAGCTTGGGGCCCCCGGGGAGTGGAAACATTCAGTACTTC; CDR3aa: CASSLGPPGSGNIQYF
v_gene: TRBV7-2; j_gene: TRBJ2-5; abundance: NA; d_gene: TRBD2; CDR3nt: TGTGCCAGCAGCTTAAGGATCCAGCGGGGGGTTCGGACCCAGTACTTC; CDR3aa: CASSLRIQRGVRTQYF
v_gene: TRBV6-2/TRBV6-3; j_gene: TRBJ1-2; abundance: NA; d_gene: NA; CDR3nt: TGTGCCAGCAGTTACTCCGGCCTGGACTATGGCTACACCTTC; CDR3aa: CASSYSGLDYGYTF
v_gene: TRBV28; j_gene: TRBJ2-5; abundance: NA; d_gene: TRBD2; CDR3nt: TGTGCCAGCAGTCACCCCGGGGGGGTGAGAGAGACCCAGTACTTC; CDR3aa: CASSHPGGVRETQYF
v_gene: TRBV30; j_gene: TRBJ1-5; abundance: NA; d_gene: NA; CDR3nt: TGTGCCTGGAGGTCAGGGAGGGGTCAGCCCCAGCATTTT; CDR3aa: CAWRSGRGQPQHF
v_gene: TRBV7-2; j_gene: TRBJ1-1; abundance: NA; d_gene: NA; CDR3nt: TGTGCCAGCAGCCCCGGGTCTGAAGCTTTCTTT; CDR3aa: CASSPGSEAFF
v_gene: TRBV5-4; j_gene: TRBJ2-7; abundance: once; d_gene: TRBD2; CDR3nt: TGTGCCAGCAGCTCCCTCGCGGGGGGGATCGACGAGCAGTACTTC; CDR3aa: CASSSLAGGIDEQYF
v_gene: TRBV20-1; j_gene: TRBJ2-3; abundance: NA; d_gene: TRBD2; CDR3nt: TGCAGTGCGCCCGGCAGCGGGGGGTCAGGAGATACGCAGTATTTT; CDR3aa: CSAPGSGGSGDTQYF
v_gene: TRBV12-3/TRBV12-4; j_gene: TRBJ2-1; abundance: NA; d_gene: TRBD2; CDR3nt: TGTGCCAGCAGGTACGGGGGGGGAAGCAATGAGCAGTTCTTC; CDR3aa: CASRYGGGSNEQFF
v_gene: TRBV18; j_gene: TRBJ2-3; abundance: NA; d_gene: NA; CDR3nt: TGTGCCAGCTCACGTAGACTGGGCCAGGAACCCTTCACAGATACGCAGTATTTT; CDR3aa: CASSRRLGQEPFTDTQYF
v_gene: TRBV5-1; j_gene: TRBJ2-1; abundance: NA; d_gene: NA; CDR3nt: TGCGCCAGCAGCTCGACAGTCTACTACAATGAGCAGTTCTTC; CDR3aa: CASSSTVYYNEQFF
v_gene: TRBV27; j_gene: TRBJ1-4; abundance: NA; d_gene: NA; CDR3nt: NA; CDR3aa: CASSTSGGADEKLFF
v_gene: TRBV7-8; j_gene: TRBJ1-2; abundance: NA; d_gene: NA; CDR3nt: TGTGCCAGCAGCTTAGCGCGTTCACTACTAGGCTACACCTTC; CDR3aa: CASSLARSLLGYTF
v_gene: TRBV5-6; j_gene: TRBJ2-1; abundance: NA; d_gene: NA; CDR3nt: TGTGCCAGCAGCTGGGACACCTCCTACAATGAGCAGTTCTTC; CDR3aa: CASSWDTSYNEQFF
v_gene: TRBV7-2; j_gene: TRBJ2-1; abundance: once; d_gene: NA; CDR3nt: TGTGCCAGCAGCCCACGGAGTGGGAACAATGAGCAGTTCTTC; CDR3aa: CASSPRSGNNEQFF
v_gene: TRBV11-3; j_gene: TRBJ2-5; abundance: NA; d_gene: TRBD1; CDR3nt: TGTGCCAGCAGCTTTTCGACAGGGGAACAAGAGACCCAGTACTTC; CDR3aa: CASSFSTGEQETQYF
v_gene: TRBV19; j_gene: TRBJ1-1; abundance: NA; d_gene: NA; CDR3nt: TGTGCCAGTAGTATAAGGATGAACACTGAAGCTTTCTTT; CDR3aa: CASSIRMNTEAFF
v_gene: TRBV25-1; j_gene: TRBJ1-2; abundance: NA; d_gene: NA; CDR3nt: TGTGCCAGCACTCCTCTAGGGCGGGCTTATGGCTACACCTTC; CDR3aa: CASTPLGRAYGYTF
v_gene: TRBV12-3/TRBV12-4; j_gene: TRBJ1-1; abundance: NA; d_gene: NA; CDR3nt: TGTGCCAGCAGGCGCCGACAGTCGAACACTGAAGCTTTCTTT; CDR3aa: CASRRRQSNTEAFF
v_gene: TRBV5-1; j_gene: TRBJ1-1; abundance: NA; d_gene: NA; CDR3nt: TGCGCCAGCAGCCCTCGGACAGATTCGATCATGAACACTGAAGCTTTCTTT; CDR3aa: CASSPRTDSIMNTEAFF
v_gene: TRBV20-1; j_gene: TRBJ1-6; abundance: NA; d_gene: NA; CDR3nt: TGCAGTGCTCGGCCAGAGAGCTCCTATAATTCACCCCTCCACTTT; CDR3aa: CSARPESSYNSPLHF
v_gene: TRBV27; j_gene: TRBJ1-3; abundance: NA; d_gene: NA; CDR3nt: TGTGCCAGCAGTTTCGCCGCTGGAAACACCATATATTTT; CDR3aa: CASSFAAGNTIYF
v_gene: TRBV15; j_gene: TRBJ1-1; abundance: NA; d_gene: NA; CDR3nt: TGTGCCACCAGCAGAGACGGCCCGTACGCTGAAGCTTTCTTT; CDR3aa: CATSRDGPYAEAFF
v_gene: TRBV6-5; j_gene: TRBJ2-7; abundance: NA; d_gene: NA; CDR3nt: TGTGCCAGCAGTTCCCACACTCCGAGACAGGTCCACGAGCAGTACTTC; CDR3aa: CASSSHTPRQVHEQYF